What follows describes a single TCR beta chain. The target antigen is unknown. This CDR3 spans 14 amino acids. Per germline, CDR1 SGHAT and CDR2 FQNNGV. J was trimmed by 8 bases and V by 4 bases; bases with no gene match: 5. These data are taken from a study of cytomegalovirus exposure and HLA in healthy donors. About the research overall: The study's early data release held tens of millions of unique TCRs from HLA-typed donors. Falling in the Caucasian-associated ancestry cluster were 81% of under 450 genotyped donors.

Findings of the study overall: Analysis performed later found 16,951 TCR beta sequences associated with HLA alleles at 0.05 false discovery rate.

Vbeta (60) and Jbeta (13) primers were used in the PCR. Data came from immunoSEQ multiplex PCR; TCRdb stores just in-frame clones and leaves some out. The sample yields tens of thousands of clones, roughly 78% seen once. This TCR derives from a male donor in good health and CMV-seronegative. Material for sequencing was PBMCs. This rearrangement joins TRBV11-2 to TRBJ1-4; 9 bases are shared with TRBD1. CDR3 bases: TGTGCCAGCAGCTCCCGGGACAGGGACGAAAAACTGTTTTTT. It is translated as CASSSRDRDEKLFF.